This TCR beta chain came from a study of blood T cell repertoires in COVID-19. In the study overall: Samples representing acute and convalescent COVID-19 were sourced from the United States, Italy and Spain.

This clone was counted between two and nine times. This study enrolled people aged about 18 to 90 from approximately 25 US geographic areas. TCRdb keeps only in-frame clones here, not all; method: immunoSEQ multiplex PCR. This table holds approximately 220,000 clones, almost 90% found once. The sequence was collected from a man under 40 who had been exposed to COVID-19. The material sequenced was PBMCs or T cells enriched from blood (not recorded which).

CDR3 loop: CAWSVEGEAFF. In DNA form, the CDR3 reads TGTGCCTGGAGTGTAGAGGGCGAAGCTTTCTTT. The J gene is TRBJ1-1, the V gene TRBV30; no definite D call. The CDR3 has 11 amino acids. Deletions cut 0 bases from V and 8 bases from J, with 7 bases between. Germline CDR1 GTSNPN, CDR2 SVGIG (reference sequence).